This paragraph reports one T cell receptor beta chain. V gave up 4 bases and J gave up 2 bases, with 12 bases separating them. CDR3 length: 15 residues. CDR1 LGHDT and CDR2 YNNKEL come from the germline V gene (reference sequence). Living in under 30 US areas, the participants were between about 18 and 100 years of age. These data originate in a study of blood T cell repertoires in COVID-19. In the study overall: Recovered Cohort 3 donors showed two negative PCRs, clearance, or symptom resolution. In each case, the material was cDNA or gDNA derived from T cells, B-cell-depleted T cells, or PBMCs.

Source study methods: Nucleated cell number was recorded as an estimate derived from reference gene primer amplification. Only in-frame clones appear in the TCRdb table, and some are missing; sequencing was by immunoSEQ multiplex PCR. That table supplies the V and J calls and clone size; D and trimming were determined from the DNA. The data contain fewer than 350,000 clones, 70% to 90% of them singletons. The receptor was isolated from a woman aged 55 to 70 in a cohort exposed to, infected with or recovered from COVID-19 (not recorded which). V usage is TRBV3-1 (or the pseudogene TRBV3-2) and J usage is TRBJ2-1; D unresolved. The source material was PBMCs or T cells enriched from blood (not recorded which). The DNA for the CDR3 is TGTGCCAGCAGCCCGGATAGCCACCCCTACAATGAGCAGTTCTTC. This codes for CASSPDSHPYNEQFF.